This TCR beta chain was sequenced for a study of shared clonotypes between healthy human individuals. Study context: Donor composition was two women and a few men, aged 18 to 49. Study outcomes and limitations: For naive CD4 cells, approximately 4.8% of clonotypes were shared across a handful of donors.

Each subset's genomic DNA was split evenly across several immunoSEQ plates. Profiling relied on immunoSEQ multiplex PCR, and the TCRdb table lists in-frame clones only, not all of them. The sample lists over 850,000 clones, 78% occurring once. Donors included only healthy HIV-negative adults lacking recent acute infections or vaccinations. This clone was detected only a few times. Its antigen is unknown. V was shortened by 4 bases and J by 1 base, with 7 bases between the two germline ends. There are 13 residues in the CDR3. Germline-derived CDR1 and CDR2 are SNHLY and FYNNEI. The J gene is TRBJ1-1, the V gene TRBV2; D not resolved. The sequencing sample was made of memory CD4+ T cells from PBMCs. Sample subset: CD45RA-negative fraction. The clonotype originates from a young man in good health. Some clones in this sample may be carry-over from other donors' samples. CDR3 nucleotides: TGTGCCAGCAGTGGGGTCGAGAACACTGAAGCTTTCTTT. This translates into CASSGVENTEAFF.